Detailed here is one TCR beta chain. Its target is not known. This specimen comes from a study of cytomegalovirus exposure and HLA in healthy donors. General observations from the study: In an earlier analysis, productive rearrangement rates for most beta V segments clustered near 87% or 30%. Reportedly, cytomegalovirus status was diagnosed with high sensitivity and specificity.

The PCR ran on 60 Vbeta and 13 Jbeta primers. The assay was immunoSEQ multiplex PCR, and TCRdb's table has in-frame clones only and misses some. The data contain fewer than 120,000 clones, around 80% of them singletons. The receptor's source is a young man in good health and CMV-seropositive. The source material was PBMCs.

The CDR3 sequence is CASSVRGGGIGYEQYF. In DNA form, the CDR3 reads TGTGCCAGCAGCGTCAGAGGGGGCGGGATTGGGTACGAGCAGTACTTC. The chain links TRBV7-2 to TRBJ2-5; D perhaps matches TRBD1 (7 bases). The J call is uncertain, as TRBJ2-7 better fits the DNA end. Germline assignment: CDR1 SGHTA and CDR2 FQGNSA. The CDR3 has 16 residues.